These 18 T cell receptor beta chains originate from one sample sequenced in a study of cytomegalovirus exposure and HLA in healthy donors. PCR used 60 Vbeta primers and 13 Jbeta primers. Sequenced by immunoSEQ multiplex PCR; TCRdb stores in-frame clones only, minus some. The sample carries about 77,000 clones, approximately 80% recorded once. Sequencing was done on a sample of PBMCs. Every receptor here comes from a man in his forties or fifties in good health and CMV-seronegative.

The chain employs TRBV11-2 and TRBJ1-1, with a tentative D call TRBD1 (6 bases). Germline V gene lookup returns CDR1 SGHAT and CDR2 FQNNGV. The CDR3 is made up of 15 amino acids. Trimming shortened V by 3 bases and J by 0 bases, and 11 bases separated the two germline ends. The CDR3 nucleotides are TGTGCCAGCAGCTTTGGGGGGGCGCTGAACACTGAAGCTTTCTTT. Protein sequence: CASSFGGALNTEAFF.

The V gene is TRBV7-9, the J gene TRBJ1-1; unclear D gene. The CDR3 has 13 residues. Germline lookup yields CDR1 SEHNR and CDR2 FQNEAQ (reference sequence). V gave up 1 base and J gave up 4 bases, with 7 bases separating them. CDR3 DNA sequence: TGTGCCAGCAGCTTAGAGGCAGGCACTGAAGCTTTCTTT. It codes for CASSLEAGTEAFF.

The rearrangement uses TRBV27 and TRBJ1-3, with a possible D match to TRBD1 (6 bases). This CDR3 spans 14 amino acids. V was shortened by 3 bases and J by 4 bases, with 10 bases between the two germline ends. Germline loops: CDR1 MNHEY, CDR2 SMNVEV (reference sequence). The CDR3 DNA follows: TGTGCCAGCAGTTTCGGGGGGCTCGGAAACACCATATATTTT. This translates into CASSFGGLGNTIYF.

The chain uses TRBV7-8 and TRBJ2-1; D call uncertain. The CDR3 length is 14 residues. Germline CDR1 SGHVS, CDR2 FQNEAQ. Trimming removed 2 bases at V and 4 bases at J, with 9 bases between. Here the CDR3 DNA reads TGTGCCAGCAGCTTAAGAGCCGCGTACAATGAGCAGTTCTTC. Translation gives CASSLRAAYNEQFF.

The genes are TRBV7-9 and TRBJ1-2; TRBD1 matches 9 bases. Germline CDR1 is SEHNR and CDR2 is FQNEAQ (reference sequence). V lost 3 bases and J lost 8; bases outside the gene matches: 4. This CDR3 is 13 amino acids long. DNA for the CDR3: TGTGCCAGCAGCTTGTGGGACAGGGACGGCTACACCTTC. Encoded protein: CASSLWDRDGYTF.

For this clone: The CDR3 does not end in the conserved phenylalanine or tryptophan, so this is likely a read error. The chain has TRBV19 and TRBJ1-1; D gene unclear. Germline assignment: CDR1 LNHDA and CDR2 SQIVND (reference sequence). Trimming cost V 8 bases and J 4 bases, with 17 bases left between them. This CDR3 comprises 14 residues. The CDR3 region is CASSAGGWSTEAFS. The CDR3 DNA follows: TGTGCCAGTTCCGCGGGAGGGTGGAGCACTGAAGCTTTCTCT.

The chain employs TRBV5-1 and TRBJ1-2; 8 positions match TRBD1. The germline gives CDR1 SGHRS, CDR2 YFSETQ. The CDR3 totals 16 residues. V trimming: 2 bases; J trimming: 3 bases; junction bases outside the gene matches: 9. CDR3 sequence: CASSFGTGRRDYGYTF. The CDR3 nucleotides read TGCGCCAGCAGCTTCGGGACAGGAAGAAGAGACTATGGCTACACCTTC.

J is TRBJ2-6 and V is TRBV2; the match to TRBD1 covers 7 bases. CDR1 and CDR2 (germline): SNHLY, FYNNEI. This CDR3 is 19 amino acids long. Trimming took 10 bases from V and 3 from J; bases not matched to a gene: 21. The CDR3 bases are TGTGCCACCGACCCCCCCGACAGGGTTTGTTTTGGTGGGGCCAACGTCCTGACTTTC. Protein: CATDPPDRVCFGGANVLTF.

In regard to this clone: A junction boundary mismatches the germline segment, possibly from a read error. This chain connects TRBV7-7 to TRBJ1-2; the match to TRBD1 covers 8 bases. CDR1 and CDR2 from the germline V gene are SSHAT and FNYEAQ (reference sequence). This CDR3 has 13 amino acids. The CDR3 here is CASSLERDRGYTF. CDR3 bases: TGTGCTAGCAGCTTAGAAAGGGACAGGGGCTACACCTTC. Full variable domain (missing parts from reference TRBV7-7 and TRBJ1-2): GAGVSQSPRYKVTKRGQDVTLRCDPISSHATLYWYQQALGQGPEFLTYFNYEAQPDKSGLPSDRFSAERPEGSISTLTIQRTEQRDSAMYRCASSLERDRGYTFGSGTRLTVV.

The chain combines TRBV7-6 with TRBJ1-1, with D possibly TRBD1 on 5 matching bases. Trimming stripped 2 bases from V and 8 bases from J, with 18 bases between. The CDR3 runs to 15 residues. CDR1 is SGHVS, CDR2 FNYEAQ, per germline. The CDR3 reads CASSLLSQGFPEAFF. The CDR3, as DNA: TGTGCCAGCAGCTTATTGAGCCAGGGTTTTCCCGAAGCTTTCTTT.

The rearrangement joins TRBV7-2 to TRBJ1-5; TRBD1 might be the D (5 bases). The CDR3 sequence is 14 residues long. The germline CDR1 and CDR2 sequences are SGHTA and FQGNSA. Trimming cost V 1 base and J 3 bases, with 7 bases left between them. The CDR3: CASSLGQTNQPQHF. The CDR3 bases are TGTGCCAGCAGCTTAGGACAGACCAATCAGCCCCAGCATTTT.

This chain connects TRBV19 to TRBJ1-5; 10 bases match TRBD1. Germline V gene sequence: CDR1 LNHDA, CDR2 SQIVND (reference sequence). The V segment lost 6 bases and the J segment 5 bases; nucleotides outside the gene matches: 7. This CDR3 region has 15 residues. The DNA for the CDR3 is TGTGCCAGTAGCCTTGTCGGGACAGGGGATCAGCCCCAGCATTTT. Its protein is CASSLVGTGDQPQHF.

The V gene is TRBV7-9, the J gene TRBJ1-1, with a tentative D call TRBD1 (6 bases). There are 16 residues in the CDR3. With 8 bases removed from V and 4 bases from J, the gap between germline ends came to 23 bases. Per germline, CDR1 SEHNR and CDR2 FQNEAQ (reference sequence). CDR3 region: CASQERPGAFFTEAFF. CDR3 in DNA: TGTGCCAGCCAAGAAAGACCAGGGGCGTTTTTCACTGAAGCTTTCTTT.

The chain uses TRBV5-1 and TRBJ1-1; 9 positions match TRBD1. In germline, CDR1 is SGHRS, CDR2 YFSETQ. The CDR3 runs 14 residues. Losses at the gene ends were 4 bases for V and 5 bases for J; bases not matched to a gene: 6. CDR3 sequence: CASSQQGAHTEAFF. DNA of the CDR3: TGCGCCAGCAGCCAACAGGGGGCGCATACTGAAGCTTTCTTT.

This rearrangement joins TRBV5-1 to TRBJ1-2; maybe TRBD1 (6 bases). CDR1 is SGHRS and CDR2 is YFSETQ in the germline V gene. CDR3 size: 13 residues. V was trimmed by 4 bases and J by 7 bases, leaving 14 bases between them. The CDR3 protein is CASSMGYRAGYTF. The CDR3 region has the DNA TGCGCCAGCAGCATGGGATACAGGGCTGGCTACACCTTC.

The rearrangement links TRBV29-1 to TRBJ2-2, with a possible D match to TRBD2 (6 bases). Germline CDR1 reads SQVTM; CDR2 reads ANQGSEA. V gave up 1 base and J gave up 2 bases, with 14 bases separating them. The CDR3 totals 16 residues. CDR3 protein: CSVEVGIGGNTGELFF. The CDR3 DNA sequence: TGCAGCGTTGAAGTCGGGATCGGGGGAAACACCGGGGAGCTGTTTTTT.

Remarks on this clone: The germline gene is not matched at one end of the junction; a read error may be the cause. The J gene is TRBJ2-7, the V gene TRBV7-9; TRBD1 matches at 10 bases. Germline values: CDR1 SEHNR, CDR2 FQNEAQ (reference sequence). CDR3 size: 16 residues. CDR3 amino acids: CSSSPPPGTGAYEQYF. CDR3 in DNA: TGTTCCAGCAGCCCACCCCCCGGGACAGGGGCCTACGAGCAGTACTTC. Drawing the rest from reference TRBV7-9 and TRBJ2-7, the complete variable domain is DTGVSQNPRHKITKRGQNVTFRCDPISEHNRLYWYRQTLGQGPEFLTYFQNEAQLEKSRLLSDRFSAERPKGSFSTLEIQRTEQGDSAMYLCSSSPPPGTGAYEQYFGPGTRLTVT.

This clone was counted a single time. The rearrangement uses TRBV7-2 and TRBJ1-2, with 8 bases fitting TRBD1. The V and J ends lost 1 base and 0 bases, in that order; junction bases with no gene match: 10. Germline V gene lookup returns CDR1 SGHTA and CDR2 FQGNSA. CDR3 length equals 18 residues. CDR3 DNA sequence: TGTGCCAGCAGCTTAGGACAGGGGCGCGGTGGAGCTAACTATGGCTACACCTTC. Its translation is CASSLGQGRGGANYGYTF. Full variable domain (rest looked up from reference TRBV7-2 and TRBJ1-2): GAGVSQSPSNKVTEKGKDVELRCDPISGHTALYWYRQSLGQGLEFLIYFQGNSAPDKSGLPSDRFSAERTGGSVSTLTIQRTQQEDSAVYLCASSLGQGRGGANYGYTFGSGTRLTVV.